This TCR beta chain was recovered during a study of cytomegalovirus exposure and HLA in healthy donors. General study results and limits: In vitro confirmation showed three CMV-associated chains to be CMV antigen specific. Several top significant clusters appeared, in a later analysis, to be linked to common viral pathogens. In a later analysis, an Asian-associated ancestry cluster reportedly showed fewer N-insertions than the 666-donor mean.

The PCR employed 60 Vbeta primers together with 13 Jbeta primers. The assay was immunoSEQ multiplex PCR, and TCRdb's table has in-frame clones only and misses some. The data show over 150,000 clones, 84% seen once. The CDR3 totals 15 residues. CDR1 is MDHEN, CDR2 SYDVKM, per germline. Notes on this clone: Antigen unknown. An end of the junction does not agree with germline; a read error may underlie this.

The sequencing sample was made of PBMCs. The receptor comes from a boy between 2 and 15 years old in good health and CMV-seronegative. The rearrangement links TRBV28 to TRBJ1-4, with a tentative D call TRBD1 (6 bases). Here the CDR3 DNA reads TGTGCCAGCGGTTTTGTTTCGGGGGGCCACGAAAAACTGTTTTTT. Translated, it gives CASGFVSGGHEKLFF. Supplemented by reference TRBV28 and TRBJ1-4, the full variable domain reads DVKVTQSSRYLVKRTGEKVFLECVQDMDHENMFWYRQDPGLGLRLIYFSYDVKMKEKGDIPEGYSVSREKKERFSLILESASTNQTSMYLCASGFVSGGHEKLFFGSGTQLSVL.